This entry concerns a single TCR beta chain. Its antigen remains unidentified. PCR amplification relied on 60 Vbeta primers (plus 13 Jbeta primers). Some clones are missing from TCRdb's copy, which holds only in-frame ones; the method was immunoSEQ multiplex PCR. Of 250,000 to 350,000 clones in the sample, roughly 80% were seen once. The sample is drawn from a study of cytomegalovirus exposure and HLA in healthy donors. Study results and limitations: Reportedly, HLA-A and HLA-B alleles of most subjects were accurately predicted from TCR beta. The likely origin of a cluster of highly shared sequence variants was a sequencing artifact. In a later analysis, common viral pathogens appeared linked to several of the most significant clusters.

Trimming left V 3 bases short and J 2 bases short, with 9 bases between. The CDR3 has 14 amino acids. Germline loops: CDR1 SEHNR, CDR2 FQNEAQ (reference sequence). The rearrangement links TRBV7-9 to TRBJ2-3; no clear D. The sample consisted of PBMCs. The origin of this receptor is a girl aged 2-10 years in good health and CMV-seronegative. The CDR3 sequence: CASSLLSNTDTQYF. CDR3 bases: TGTGCCAGCAGCTTGTTGAGTAACACAGATACGCAGTATTTT. The full variable domain, rest sourced from reference TRBV7-9 and TRBJ2-3, is DTGVSQNPRHKITKRGQNVTFRCDPISEHNRLYWYRQTLGQGPEFLTYFQNEAQLEKSRLLSDRFSAERPKGSFSTLEIQRTEQGDSAMYLCASSLLSNTDTQYFGPGTRLTVL.